These T cell receptor beta chains were read from a single sample in a study of CD4 T cells in lung cancer. Clones were read by immunoSEQ multiplex PCR, and TCRdb kept only the in-frame ones, dropping some. The sample lists about 10,000 clones; 50% to 75% were seen once. Sequenced material: normal lung tissue taken away from the tumor. The receptors were sampled from a man in his 60s with non-small cell lung cancer. CDR3s leave out the opening cysteine and the closing phenylalanine or tryptophan. The order of the fields is CDR3 protein, V gene, clone size, J gene. Size tells how often a clone was seen (once, few, many) or the class of an expanded clone, and some rows leave it out.

ATAARTSDTDTQY	TRBV15	NA	TRBJ2-3
SVPRATNNEQF	TRBV29-1	NA	TRBJ2-1
ASSLWDSATNEKLF	TRBV7-6	NA	TRBJ1-4
ASSASTSGIVETQY	TRBV9	once	TRBJ2-5
ASASPGSETQY	TRBV12-5	once	TRBJ2-5
ASSLGRGIQETQY	TRBV7-3	NA	TRBJ2-5
ASDSAGVHEQF	TRBV6-5	few	TRBJ2-1
ASSPLRVGTEAF	TRBV14	few	TRBJ1-1
ASSLPFGYHTSGYGYGYT	TRBV28	NA	TRBJ1-2
ASSLYESRKLF	TRBV5-5	once	TRBJ1-4
ASNLLTGGETEAF	TRBV6-6	NA	TRBJ1-1
ASSPRQGGSTGELF	TRBV18	NA	TRBJ2-2
ASSLDRVNEQF	TRBV5-4	NA	TRBJ2-1
ASSSKTGIETQY	TRBV5-6	NA	TRBJ2-5
ASSPVAGGPNEQF	TRBV4-2	NA	TRBJ2-1
ASSPLNGRANNEQF	TRBV5-6	medium-sized	TRBJ2-1
ASMQTSGFTDTQY	TRBV21-1	few	TRBJ2-3
ASSTQWSVDTQY	TRBV5-4	NA	TRBJ2-3
ASSSPLPSASSYNEQF	TRBV5-1	NA	TRBJ2-1
ASSGGQIQETQY	TRBV9	NA	TRBJ2-5
ASSTSQGDIQY	TRBV18	NA	TRBJ2-4
ASAAPDRLTDTQY	TRBV28	few	TRBJ2-3